This T cell receptor (beta chain) comes out of a study of OX40 agonist ivuxolimab in advanced cancers. Study outcomes and limitations: Expanded clones tended on average to be more numerous among CD8+ T cells than CD4+. Patients with a partial response at 0.1-3.0 mg/kg had among the lowest clonal expansion.

Libraries were prepared by immunoSEQ multiplex PCR; TCRdb keeps only in-frame clonotypes and omits some of them. The sample consists of more than 65,000 clones, 70% to 90% of them appearing once. Note on this clone: The antigen is undetermined.

Germline V CDR1 and CDR2: KGHSH, LQKENI. V was cut by 6 bases and J by 2 bases, with 13 bases left in between. The CDR3 is 15 residues long. The source of this sequence is an adult with an advanced solid tumor such as melanoma, head and neck, liver or kidney cancer. This chain connects TRBV18 to TRBJ2-2; either TRBD1 or TRBD2 may supply D (6 bases each). The material sequenced was CD4+ or CD8+ T cells sorted from blood, taken in a trial of the OX40 agonist ivuxolimab. CDR3 sequence: CASSLPGGNTGELFF. The CDR3 DNA reads TGTGCCAGCTCCCTTCCCGGGGGCAACACCGGGGAGCTGTTTTTT. Supplemented by reference TRBV18 and TRBJ2-2, the full variable domain reads NAGVMQNPRHLVRRRGQEARLRCSPMKGHSHVYWYRQLPEEGLKFMVYLQKENIIDESGMPKERFSAEFPKEGPSILRIQQVVRGDSAAYFCASSLPGGNTGELFFGEGSRLTVL.